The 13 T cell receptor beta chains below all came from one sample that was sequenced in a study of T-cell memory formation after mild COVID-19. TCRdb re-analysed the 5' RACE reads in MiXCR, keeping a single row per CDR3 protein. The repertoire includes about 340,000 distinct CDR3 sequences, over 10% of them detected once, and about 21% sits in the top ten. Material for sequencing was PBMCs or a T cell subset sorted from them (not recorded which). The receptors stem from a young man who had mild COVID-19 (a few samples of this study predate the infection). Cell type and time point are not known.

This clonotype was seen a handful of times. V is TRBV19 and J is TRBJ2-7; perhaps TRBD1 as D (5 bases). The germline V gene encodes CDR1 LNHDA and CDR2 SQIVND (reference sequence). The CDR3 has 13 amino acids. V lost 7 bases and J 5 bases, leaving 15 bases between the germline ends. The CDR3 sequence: CASTPGCDHEQYV. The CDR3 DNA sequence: TGTGCCAGTACCCCAGGGTGCGACCACGAGCAGTACGTC.

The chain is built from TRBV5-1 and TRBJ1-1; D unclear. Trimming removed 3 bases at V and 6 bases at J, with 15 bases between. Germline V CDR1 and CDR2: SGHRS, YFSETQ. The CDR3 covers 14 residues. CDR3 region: CASSYDFPISEAFF. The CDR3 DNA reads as TGCGCCAGCAGCTATGACTTCCCCATTTCTGAAGCTTTCTTT. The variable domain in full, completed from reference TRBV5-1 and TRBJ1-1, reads KAGVTQTPRYLIKTRGQQVTLSCSPISGHRSVSWYQQTPGQGLQFLFEYFSETQRNKGNFPGRFSGRQFSNSRSEMNVSTLELGDSALYLCASSYDFPISEAFFGQGTRLTVV.

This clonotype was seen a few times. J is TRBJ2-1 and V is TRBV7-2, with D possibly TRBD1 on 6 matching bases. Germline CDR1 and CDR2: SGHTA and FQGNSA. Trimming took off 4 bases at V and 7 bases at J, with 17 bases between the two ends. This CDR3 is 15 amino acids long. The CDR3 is CASSYQIQQGNEQFF. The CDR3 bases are TGTGCCAGCAGCTACCAAATCCAACAGGGAAATGAGCAGTTCTTC. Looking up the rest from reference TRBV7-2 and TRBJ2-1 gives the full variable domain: GAGVSQSPSNKVTEKGKDVELRCDPISGHTALYWYRQSLGQGLEFLIYFQGNSAPDKSGLPSDRFSAERTGGSVSTLTIQRTQQEDSAVYLCASSYQIQQGNEQFFGPGTRLTVL.

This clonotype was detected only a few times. The CDR3 DNA follows: TGTGCCAGCAGCGCGAGCCGGGGCCTCTATGGCTACACCTTC. Protein sequence: CASSASRGLYGYTF. The J gene is TRBJ1-2, the V gene TRBV6-2 or TRBV6-3; possible D gene TRBD1, 5 bases. The CDR3 length is 14 residues. Trimming removed 6 bases from V and 4 bases from J, with 15 bases in between. Germline V CDR1 and CDR2: MNHEY, SVGEGT.

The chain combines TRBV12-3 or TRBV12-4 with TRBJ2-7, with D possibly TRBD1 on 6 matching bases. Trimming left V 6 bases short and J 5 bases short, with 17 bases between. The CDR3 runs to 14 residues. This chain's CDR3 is CASSLTTGHHEQYF. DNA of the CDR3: TGTGCCAGCAGCCTGACGACAGGCCACCACGAGCAGTACTTC.

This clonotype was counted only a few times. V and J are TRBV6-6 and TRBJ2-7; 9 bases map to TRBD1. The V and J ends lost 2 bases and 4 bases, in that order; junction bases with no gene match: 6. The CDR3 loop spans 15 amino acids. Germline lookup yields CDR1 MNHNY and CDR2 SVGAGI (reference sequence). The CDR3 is CASSYLRTGDYEQYV. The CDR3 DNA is TGTGCCAGCAGTTACCTTAGGACAGGGGATTACGAGCAGTACGTC.

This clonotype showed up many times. This CDR3 is CASSPTGVYGYTF. Here the CDR3 DNA reads TGTGCCAGCAGCCCCACAGGGGTTTATGGCTACACCTTC. V gene TRBV6-2 or TRBV6-3 combines with J gene TRBJ1-2, with TRBD1 identical over 7 bases. This CDR3 is built from 13 residues. The germline V gene encodes CDR1 MNHEY and CDR2 SVGEGT. V gave up 6 bases and J gave up 5 bases; unmatched junction bases: 6.

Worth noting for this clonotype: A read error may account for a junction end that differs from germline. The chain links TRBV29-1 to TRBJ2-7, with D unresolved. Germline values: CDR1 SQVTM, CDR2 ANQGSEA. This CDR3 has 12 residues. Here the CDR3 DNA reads TGCAGCGTTGCTTGGGTGAGCTACGAGCAGTGCTTC. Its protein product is CSVAWVSYEQCF.

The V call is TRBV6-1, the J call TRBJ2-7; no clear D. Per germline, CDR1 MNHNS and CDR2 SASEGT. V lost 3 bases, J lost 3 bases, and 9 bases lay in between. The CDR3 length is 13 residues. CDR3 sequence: CASSEGLDYEQYV. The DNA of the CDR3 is TGTGCCAGCAGTGAGGGTTTAGACTACGAGCAGTACGTC.

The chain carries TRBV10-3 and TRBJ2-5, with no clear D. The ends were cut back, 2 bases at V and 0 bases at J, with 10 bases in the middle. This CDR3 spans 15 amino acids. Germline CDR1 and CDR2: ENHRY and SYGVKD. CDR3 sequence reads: CAISESTRDQETQYF. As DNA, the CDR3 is TGTGCCATCAGTGAGAGTACACGGGACCAAGAGACCCAGTACTTC.

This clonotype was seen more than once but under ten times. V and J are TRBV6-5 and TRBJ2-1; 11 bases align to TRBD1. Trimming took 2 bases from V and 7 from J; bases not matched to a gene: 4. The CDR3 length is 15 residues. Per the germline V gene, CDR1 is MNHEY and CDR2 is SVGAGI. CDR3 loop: CASSYGQGARNEQFF. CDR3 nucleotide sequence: TGTGCCAGCAGTTACGGACAGGGGGCGCGAAATGAGCAGTTCTTC.

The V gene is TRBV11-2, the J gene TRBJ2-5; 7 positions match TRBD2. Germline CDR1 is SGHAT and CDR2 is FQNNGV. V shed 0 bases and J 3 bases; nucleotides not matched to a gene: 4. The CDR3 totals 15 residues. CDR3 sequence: CASSLDIGGEETQYF. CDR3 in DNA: TGTGCCAGCAGCTTAGATATTGGGGGGGAAGAGACCCAGTACTTC.

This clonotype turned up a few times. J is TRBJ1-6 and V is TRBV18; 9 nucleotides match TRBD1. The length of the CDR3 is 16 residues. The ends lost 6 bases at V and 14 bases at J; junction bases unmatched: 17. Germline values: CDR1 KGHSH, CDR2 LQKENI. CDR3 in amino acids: CASSSGTGHRFQSLHF. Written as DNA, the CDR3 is TGTGCCAGCTCGTCCGGGACAGGGCATCGTTTTCAATCCCTCCACTTT.